The 17 T cell receptor beta chains listed next were all sequenced from one sample in a study of blood T cell repertoires in COVID-19. TCRdb's copy holds only in-frame clones and misses some; the assay was immunoSEQ multiplex PCR. Found here are under 300,000 clones, about 80% of them singletons; the top ten hold roughly 15%. Sequenced input: PBMCs or T cells enriched from blood (not recorded which). Receptor source: a man aged 35 to 55 who had recovered from COVID-19.

This chain uses TRBV12-3 or TRBV12-4 with TRBJ1-1; 8 nucleotides line up with TRBD1. The CDR3 loop spans 13 amino acids. The V and J ends lost 5 bases and 5 bases, in that order; junction bases with no gene match: 4. CDR3 nucleotides: TGTGCCAGCAGTCCCCACAGGGGGACTGAAGCTTTCTTT. Translating it yields CASSPHRGTEAFF.

The rearrangement joins TRBV30 to TRBJ1-2, with a possible D match to TRBD1 (5 bases). Germline CDR1 is GTSNPN and CDR2 is SVGIG (reference sequence). V gave up 8 bases and J gave up 1 base, with 20 bases separating them. The length of the CDR3 is 15 residues. CDR3 sequence (DNA): TGTGCCGGAGGGACCAAGGGTGGGAATAACTATGGCTACACCTTC. Residues: CAGGTKGGNNYGYTF. Drawing the rest from reference TRBV30 and TRBJ1-2, the complete variable domain is SQTIHQWPATLVQPVGSPLSLECTVEGTSNPNLYWYRQAAGRGLQLLFYSVGIGQISSEVPQNLSASRPQDRQFILSSKKLLLSDSGFYLCAGGTKGGNNYGYTFGSGTRLTVV.

This clone has only one observation. This same CDR3 is encoded by further DNA sequences in the sample. The chain carries TRBV13 and TRBJ2-7; D unresolved. This CDR3 is 14 amino acids long. Germline lookup yields CDR1 PRHDT and CDR2 FYEKMQ (reference sequence). The V gene lost 2 bases and the J gene lost 0 bases, with 8 bases spanning the gap. The CDR3 bases are TGTGCCAGCAGCTTACCCGGTGGCTCCTACGAGCAGTACTTC. Its translation: CASSLPGGSYEQYF.

The J gene is TRBJ1-4, the V gene TRBV28; D not resolved. This CDR3 contains 13 residues. The V gene's germline CDR1 is MDHEN and CDR2 SYDVKM. The V end lost 5 bases, the J end lost 14 bases, and 18 bases lay between the germline ends. The CDR3 spells CASSTPGVHKLFF. CDR3 nucleotides: TGTGCCAGCAGTACCCCCGGGGTTCATAAGCTGTTTTTT.

This rearrangement joins TRBV7-2 to TRBJ1-6, with D tentatively TRBD1 (6 bases). The CDR3 runs to 16 residues. Trimming left V 1 base short and J 9 bases short, with 16 bases between. CDR1 is SGHTA, CDR2 FQGNSA, per germline. Here the CDR3 reads CASSLGGTGSGSPLHF. CDR3 in DNA: TGTGCCAGCAGCTTAGGGGGCACAGGGTCGGGTTCACCCCTCCACTTT.

CDR3 bases: TGTGCCAGCAGCTCAACCGACAGGGGGGGTTTTAAGTACTTC. Its translation is CASSSTDRGGFKYF. The V gene is TRBV7-9, the J gene TRBJ2-5; TRBD1 agrees at 9 bases. Germline CDR1 reads SEHNR; CDR2 reads FQNEAQ (reference sequence). J was trimmed by 12 bases and V by 4 bases; bases with no gene match: 12. The CDR3 contains 14 residues. The variable domain in full, with the rest retrieved from reference TRBV7-9 and TRBJ2-5, is DTGVSQNPRHKITKRGQNVTFRCDPISEHNRLYWYRQTLGQGPEFLTYFQNEAQLEKSRLLSDRFSAERPKGSFSTLEIQRTEQGDSAMYLCASSSTDRGGFKYFGPGTRLLVL.

The chain couples TRBV5-1 to TRBJ1-4, with a possible D match to TRBD1 (5 bases). The germline V and J ends were trimmed by 1 base and 3 bases, with 10 bases remaining between them. The CDR3 is made up of 15 amino acids. In germline, CDR1 is SGHRS, CDR2 YFSETQ. The CDR3 spells CASSLTQGPNEKLFF. The CDR3 coding sequence is TGCGCCAGCAGCTTGACGCAGGGTCCTAATGAAAAACTGTTTTTT.

The gene calls are TRBV19 and TRBJ2-5; D might be TRBD2 (5 bases). The CDR3 has 13 residues. The V and J ends lost 1 base and 6 bases respectively, with 9 bases between them. Germline CDR1 LNHDA, CDR2 SQIVND (reference sequence). CDR3 sequence: CASSIGTRKTQYF. CDR3 DNA: TGTGCCAGTAGTATAGGAACTAGAAAGACCCAGTACTTC. The whole variable domain, filled in from reference TRBV19 and TRBJ2-5, reads DGGITQSPKYLFRKEGQNVTLSCEQNLNHDAMYWYRQDPGQGLRLIYYSQIVNDFQKGDIAEGYSVSREKKESFPLTVTSAQKNPTAFYLCASSIGTRKTQYFGPGTRLLVL.

The chain is built from TRBV7-3 and TRBJ2-3, with a tentative D call TRBD1 (5 bases). Trimming left V 0 bases short and J 3 bases short, with 7 bases between. The CDR3 sequence is 14 residues long. The germline V gene has CDR1 SGHTA and CDR2 FQGTGA. Here the CDR3 DNA reads TGTGCCAGCAGCTTAACCAGGGAAACAGATACGCAGTATTTT. Translation: CASSLTRETDTQYF.

This clone was detected once. J is TRBJ1-2 and V is TRBV28, with D tentatively TRBD1 (5 bases). Trimming stripped 6 bases from V and 6 bases from J, with 14 bases between. Germline CDR1 and CDR2: MDHEN and SYDVKM. CDR3 length: 13 amino acids. In nucleotides, the CDR3 is TGTGCCAGCAGGCTCCAGGGAAAGAATGGCTACACCTTC. Its translation: CASRLQGKNGYTF.

The chain has TRBV2 and TRBJ1-6; 7 bases are a match to TRBD1. The CDR3 contains 14 residues. Germline CDR1 SNHLY, CDR2 FYNNEI. V lost 3 bases, J lost 9 bases, and 5 bases stayed unmatched. The CDR3 DNA reads as TGTGCCAGCAGTGAGGACAGGTGGGGTTCACCCCTCCACTTT. It specifies CASSEDRWGSPLHF. Full variable domain (rest looked up from reference TRBV2 and TRBJ1-6): EPEVTQTPSHQVTQMGQEVILRCVPISNHLYFYWYRQILGQKVEFLVSFYNNEISEKSEIFDDQFSVERPDGSNFTLKIRSTKLEDSAMYFCASSEDRWGSPLHFGNGTRLTVT.

This sequence joins TRBV30 and TRBJ1-2; the D gene is possibly TRBD1 (6 bases). The germline gives CDR1 GTSNPN, CDR2 SVGIG (reference sequence). The ends were cut back, 5 bases at V and 2 bases at J, with 12 bases in the middle. The CDR3 is made up of 13 amino acids. CDR3 sequence: CAWAQGLNYGYTF. CDR3 coding DNA: TGTGCCTGGGCCCAGGGGTTAAACTATGGCTACACCTTC. Based on the CDR3 plus reference TRBV30 and TRBJ1-2, the full variable domain is SQTIHQWPATLVQPVGSPLSLECTVEGTSNPNLYWYRQAAGRGLQLLFYSVGIGQISSEVPQNLSASRPQDRQFILSSKKLLLSDSGFYLCAWAQGLNYGYTFGSGTRLTVV.

This rearrangement joins TRBV27 to TRBJ1-5, with 7 positions matching TRBD1. The CDR3 is 17 residues long. The germline V gene encodes CDR1 MNHEY and CDR2 SMNVEV (reference sequence). Trimming removed 6 bases from V and 0 bases from J; junction bases left unmatched: 11. CDR3 nucleotides: TGTGCCAGCAGAAAGGGGGCGGGGTCAAATAGCAATCAGCCCCAGCATTTT. This translates into CASRKGAGSNSNQPQHF.

The chain couples TRBV6-5 to TRBJ2-7, with D possibly TRBD2 on 6 matching bases. CDR1 is MNHEY and CDR2 is SVGAGI in the germline V gene. Trimming shortened V by 6 bases and J by 4 bases, and 13 bases separated the two germline ends. This CDR3 contains 13 residues. DNA of the CDR3: TGTGCCAGCAGGGGCAGTGGGGGGTACGAGCAGTACTTC. Protein sequence: CASRGSGGYEQYF.

A single count supports this clone. The V call is TRBV24-1, the J call TRBJ1-6; TRBD1 matches at 10 bases. J gave up 9 bases and V 0 bases, and 1 base lay outside the gene matches. The germline CDR1 and CDR2 sequences are KGHDR and SFDVKD. This CDR3 spans 15 amino acids. Written as DNA, the CDR3 is TGTGCCACCAGTGATTTGGGGACAGGGGCTTCACCCCTCCACTTT. The encoded protein is CATSDLGTGASPLHF.

This clone was counted once. The V gene is TRBV25-1, the J gene TRBJ2-5; TRBD2 agrees at 8 bases. Trimming removed 3 bases from V and 1 base from J; junction bases left unmatched: 7. Germline-derived CDR1 and CDR2 are MGHDK and SYGVNS. This CDR3 spans 16 amino acids. The CDR3 bases are TGTGCCAGCAGTGACCGGATCGGGGGGGTCCAAGAGACCCAGTACTTC. This sequence encodes CASSDRIGGVQETQYF.

The chain uses TRBV5-1 and TRBJ1-1; D gene unclear. The CDR3 extends over 14 amino acids. Per germline, CDR1 SGHRS and CDR2 YFSETQ. V was trimmed by 0 bases and J by 4 bases, leaving 10 bases between them. The CDR3 loop reads CASSLEDPGTEAFF. The CDR3 nucleotides are TGCGCCAGCAGCTTGGAAGACCCGGGCACTGAAGCTTTCTTT.